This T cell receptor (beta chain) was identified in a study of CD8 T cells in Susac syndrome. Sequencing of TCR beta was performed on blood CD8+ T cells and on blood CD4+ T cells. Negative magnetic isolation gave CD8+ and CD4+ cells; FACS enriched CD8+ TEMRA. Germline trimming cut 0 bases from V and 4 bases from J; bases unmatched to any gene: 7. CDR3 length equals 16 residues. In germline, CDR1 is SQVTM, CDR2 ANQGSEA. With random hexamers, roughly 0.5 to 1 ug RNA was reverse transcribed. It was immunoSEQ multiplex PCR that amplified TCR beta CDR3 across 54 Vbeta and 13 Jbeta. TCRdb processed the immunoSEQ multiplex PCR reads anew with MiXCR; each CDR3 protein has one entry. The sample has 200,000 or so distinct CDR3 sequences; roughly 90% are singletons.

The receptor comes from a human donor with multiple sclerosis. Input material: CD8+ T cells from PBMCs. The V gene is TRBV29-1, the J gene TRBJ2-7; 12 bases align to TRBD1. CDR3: CSVEEQGQGARYEQYF. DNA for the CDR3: TGCAGCGTTGAAGAGCAGGGACAGGGGGCGAGGTACGAGCAGTACTTC.